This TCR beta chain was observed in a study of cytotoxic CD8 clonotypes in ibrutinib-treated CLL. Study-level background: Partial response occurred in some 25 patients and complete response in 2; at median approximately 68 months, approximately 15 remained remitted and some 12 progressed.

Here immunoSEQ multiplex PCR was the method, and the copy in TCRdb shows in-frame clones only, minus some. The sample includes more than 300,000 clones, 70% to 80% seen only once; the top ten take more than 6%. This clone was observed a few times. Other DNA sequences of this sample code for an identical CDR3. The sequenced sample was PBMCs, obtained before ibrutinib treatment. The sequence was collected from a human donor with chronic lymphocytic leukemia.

CDR3 in DNA: TGTGCCAGCAGCTTGCGGGGGACAGATACGCAGTATTTT. Amino acids: CASSLRGTDTQYF. The chain has TRBV5-4 and TRBJ2-3, with D maybe TRBD2 (6 bases). The CDR3 contains 13 residues. The germline V gene has CDR1 SGHNT and CDR2 YYREEE (reference sequence). V was clipped by 1 base and J by 3 bases, with 6 bases between them.